A single T cell receptor (beta chain) is shown here with its context. This clonotype was detected ten times or more. The antigen it binds to is not known. Base qualities were left out, and no much larger clone turns up one base away. All donors were healthy Caucasians. These data come from a study of identical twins (dated by TCRdb to the mid-2010s). In the study overall: To test whether fetal clonotypes persist, this study deep-sequenced TCR alpha and beta repertoires from monozygotic twins, from unrelated adults of various ages, and from cord blood. To rule out contamination, replicate twin experiments were performed at different times with different library preparation protocols. Overall study results and their limits: Compared with coincidental sharing between unrelated individuals, out-of-frame TCR alpha sequences shared between twins had an excess of sequences with low generation probability. Invariant T cells such as MAIT and iNKT could partly confound zero-insertion analyses, although diverse VJ usage argued against such confounding for most clonotypes. Out-of-frame TCR alpha sharing in monozygotic twins was systematically underestimated by recombination models, whereas sharing between unrelated individuals was in agreement with the recombination models. Conclusions relied on cross-sectional statistical analysis, since the same donors could not be followed over many years. The excess sharing between twins in beta out-of-frame sequences was weaker because fewer shared sequences reduced the signal-to-noise ratio. Abundant cord blood beta clonotypes carried fewer insertions; young adult naive repertoires showed a weaker similar trend, while memory repertoires showed none.

Library generation was performed with 5' RACE. The instrument was an Illumina HiSeq 2000. A universal primer binding site was introduced by template switching, and a unique molecular identifier was present in the final cDNA, enabling accurate counting of TCR cDNA molecules. Specific primers in the conserved constant-segment region were used to synthesize first-strand cDNA for the TCR alpha and beta chains. To control for contamination, every cDNA library was double barcoded, receiving both a SMART-Mk sample barcode and Illumina barcodes. Two successive PCR steps introduced TruSeq adapter sequences along with Illumina sample barcodes. Sequencing of the TCR alpha and beta cDNA libraries was done on the Illumina HiSeq platform using custom primers. In the authors' own workflow: MiGEC was used to process raw reads and extract unique molecular identifiers, and MiXCR was used to find CDR3 positions. For each individual, recombination models were inferred using an EM algorithm with the repgenHMM and IGoR tools. Shared clonotypes were analyzed with the tcR package in R, and sharing was normalized by the product of cloneset sizes. Out-of-frame nonproductive sequences were analyzed to study raw recombination free of thymic and clonal selection effects. TCRdb took the public reads, trimmed them with fastp at Q25, ran MiXCR for clone calling and kept in-frame beta chains. Rows with a matching CDR3 protein are joined into one entry that keeps the most common DNA and genes. The V and J calls were determined by TCRdb, not by the authors. Present in this sample are 1.5 million to 2 million distinct CDR3 sequences, 25% to 35% of which were seen just once. In total, the top ten clones hold less than 0.35% of the sample.

The germline V end is reduced by 11 bases and the J end by 3 bases; junction bases left unmatched: 4. The germline V gene yields ENHRY for CDR1 and SYGVKD for CDR2. The CDR3 runs 13 residues from the cysteine to the phenylalanine. This entry keeps only the CDR3 DNA: 39 bases, framed from base 1. This clonotype originated in a newborn girl in good health. The rearrangement combines TRBV10-3 with TRBJ2-1; TRBD2 agrees with 10 junctional bases. The sample was cord blood. The CDR3 protein sequence reads: CASGTSVYNEQFF. Here is the DNA: TGTGCCTCCGGGACTAGCGTCTACAATGAGCAGTTCTTC.